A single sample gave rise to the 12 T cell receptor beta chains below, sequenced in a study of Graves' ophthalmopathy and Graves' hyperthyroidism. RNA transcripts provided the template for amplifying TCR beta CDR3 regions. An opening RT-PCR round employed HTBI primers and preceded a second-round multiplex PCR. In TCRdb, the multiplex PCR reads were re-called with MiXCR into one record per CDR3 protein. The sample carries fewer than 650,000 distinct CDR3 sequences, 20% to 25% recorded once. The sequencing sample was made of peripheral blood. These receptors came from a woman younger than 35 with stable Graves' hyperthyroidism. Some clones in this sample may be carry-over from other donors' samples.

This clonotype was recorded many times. The CDR3 sequence: CASRGPTGEQYF. In DNA form, the CDR3 reads TGTGCCAGCAGGGGACCGACGGGCGAGCAGTACTTC. The chain joins TRBV6-1 to TRBJ2-7; D might be TRBD1 or TRBD2, each matching 5 bases. Germline-derived CDR1 and CDR2 are MNHNS and SASEGT. V lost 6 bases, J lost 6 bases, and 12 bases lay in between. The CDR3 has 12 amino acids.

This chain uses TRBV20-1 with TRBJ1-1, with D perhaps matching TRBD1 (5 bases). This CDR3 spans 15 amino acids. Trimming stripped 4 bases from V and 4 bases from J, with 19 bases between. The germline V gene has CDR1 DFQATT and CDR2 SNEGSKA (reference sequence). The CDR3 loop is CSAKVPSSGLTEAFF. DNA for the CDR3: TGCAGTGCTAAGGTCCCCTCGTCAGGGCTCACTGAAGCTTTCTTT.

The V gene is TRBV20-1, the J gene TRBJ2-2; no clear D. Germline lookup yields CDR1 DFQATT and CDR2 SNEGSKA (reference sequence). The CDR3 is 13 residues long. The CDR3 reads CSPAGPYTGELFF. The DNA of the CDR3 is TGCAGCCCTGCCGGGCCTTACACCGGGGAGCTGTTTTTT.

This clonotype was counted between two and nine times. The CDR3 spells CACAQGQETQYF. In DNA form, the CDR3 reads TGTGCCTGTGCTCAGGGGCAAGAGACCCAGTACTTC. The chain has TRBV19 and TRBJ2-5; TRBD1 might be the D (6 bases). Trimming took 11 bases from V and 2 from J, leaving 12 bases between them. The CDR3 consists of 12 residues. Looked up from germline, CDR1 is LNHDA and CDR2 is SQIVND (reference sequence).

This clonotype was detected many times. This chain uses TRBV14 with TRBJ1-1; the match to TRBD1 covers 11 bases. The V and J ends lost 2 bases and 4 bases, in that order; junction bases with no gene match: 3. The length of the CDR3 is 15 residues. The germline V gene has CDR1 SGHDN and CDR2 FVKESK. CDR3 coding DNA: TGTGCCAGCAGCCAAACCGGGACAGGGGGCACTGAAGCTTTCTTT. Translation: CASSQTGTGGTEAFF.

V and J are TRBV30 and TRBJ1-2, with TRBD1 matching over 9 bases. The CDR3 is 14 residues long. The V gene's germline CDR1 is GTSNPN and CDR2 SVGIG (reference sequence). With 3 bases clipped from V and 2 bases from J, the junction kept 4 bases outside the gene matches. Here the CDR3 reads CAWRRDRVNYGYTF. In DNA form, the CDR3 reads TGTGCCTGGAGGCGGGACAGGGTAAACTATGGCTACACCTTC.

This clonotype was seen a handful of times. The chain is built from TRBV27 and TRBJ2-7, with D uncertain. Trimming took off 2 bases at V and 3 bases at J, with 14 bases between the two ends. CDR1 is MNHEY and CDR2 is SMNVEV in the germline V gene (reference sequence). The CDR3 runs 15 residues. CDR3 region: CASSLAVSYFYEQYF. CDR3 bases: TGTGCCAGCAGTTTAGCCGTGAGTTACTTCTACGAGCAGTACTTC.

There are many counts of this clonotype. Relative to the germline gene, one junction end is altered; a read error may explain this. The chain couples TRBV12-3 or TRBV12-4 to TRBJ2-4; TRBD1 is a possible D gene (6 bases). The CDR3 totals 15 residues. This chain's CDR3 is CASSSYRVAKNIKYF. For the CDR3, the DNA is TGTGCCAGCAGTTCATACAGGGTGGCCAAAAACATTAAGTACTTC.

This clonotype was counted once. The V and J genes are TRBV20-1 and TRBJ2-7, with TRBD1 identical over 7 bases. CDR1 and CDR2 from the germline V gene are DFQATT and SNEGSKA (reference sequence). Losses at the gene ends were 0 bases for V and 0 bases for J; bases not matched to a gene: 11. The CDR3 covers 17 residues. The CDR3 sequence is CSARDEVSGQTSYEQYF. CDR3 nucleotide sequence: TGCAGTGCTAGAGATGAGGTTTCGGGACAGACCTCCTACGAGCAGTACTTC.

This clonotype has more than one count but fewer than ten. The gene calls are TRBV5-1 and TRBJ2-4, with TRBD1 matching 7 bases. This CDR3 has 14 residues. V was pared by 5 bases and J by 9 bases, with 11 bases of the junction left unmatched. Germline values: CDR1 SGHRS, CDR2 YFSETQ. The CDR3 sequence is CASRETGLHPIQYF. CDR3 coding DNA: TGCGCCAGCAGGGAGACAGGGTTGCACCCCATTCAGTACTTC.

In nucleotides, the CDR3 is TGTGCCAGCACCCGAAAGCCGGGACAGCAAGAGACCCAGTACTTC. It is translated as CASTRKPGQQETQYF. The rearrangement uses TRBV6-1 and TRBJ2-5; 7 bases line up with TRBD1. Germline trimming cut 7 bases from V and 2 bases from J; bases unmatched to any gene: 10. In germline, CDR1 is MNHNS, CDR2 SASEGT. The CDR3 spans 15 residues.

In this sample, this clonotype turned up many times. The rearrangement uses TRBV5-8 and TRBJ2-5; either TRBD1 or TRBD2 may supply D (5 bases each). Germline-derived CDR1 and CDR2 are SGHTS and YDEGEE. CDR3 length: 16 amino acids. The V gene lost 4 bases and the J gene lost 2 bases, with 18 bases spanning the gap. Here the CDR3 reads CASSVASRGLQETQYF. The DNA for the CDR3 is TGTGCCAGCAGCGTAGCGTCTAGGGGCTTACAAGAGACCCAGTACTTC. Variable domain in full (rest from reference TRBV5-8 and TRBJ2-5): EAGVTQSPTHLIKTRGQQATLRCSPISGHTSVYWYQQALGLGLQFLLWYDEGEERNRGNFPPRFSGRQFPNYSSELNVNALELEDSALYLCASSVASRGLQETQYFGPGTRLLVL.